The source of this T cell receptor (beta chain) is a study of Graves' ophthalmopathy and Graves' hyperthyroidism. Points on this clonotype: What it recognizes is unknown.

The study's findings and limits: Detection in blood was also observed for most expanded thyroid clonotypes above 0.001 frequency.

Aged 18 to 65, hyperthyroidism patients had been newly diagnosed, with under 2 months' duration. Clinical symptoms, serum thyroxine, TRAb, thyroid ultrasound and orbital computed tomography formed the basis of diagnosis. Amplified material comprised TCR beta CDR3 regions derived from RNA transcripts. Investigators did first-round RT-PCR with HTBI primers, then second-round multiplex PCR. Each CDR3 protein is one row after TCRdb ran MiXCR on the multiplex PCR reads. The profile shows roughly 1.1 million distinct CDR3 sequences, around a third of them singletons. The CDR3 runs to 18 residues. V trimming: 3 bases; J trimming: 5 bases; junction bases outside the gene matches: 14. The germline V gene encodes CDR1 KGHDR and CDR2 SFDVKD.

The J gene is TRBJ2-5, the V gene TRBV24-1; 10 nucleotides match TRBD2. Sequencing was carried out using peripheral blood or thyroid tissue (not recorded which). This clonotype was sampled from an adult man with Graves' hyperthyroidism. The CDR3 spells CATSDPESSGGLQETQYF. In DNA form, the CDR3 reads TGTGCCACCAGTGATCCGGAATCTAGCGGGGGACTTCAGGAGACCCAGTACTTC.